This T cell receptor beta chain was sequenced during a study of T cell changes during pregnancy in multiple sclerosis. CDR3 size: 15 residues. In germline, CDR1 is SGHRS, CDR2 YFSETQ. The V gene lost 5 bases and the J gene lost 4 bases, with 17 bases spanning the gap. TCRdb's table, derived via immunoSEQ multiplex PCR, lists solely in-frame clones and lacks some. The repertoire holds around 64,000 clones, with around nine tenths as singletons. The starting material was CD4+ T cells from peripheral blood mononuclear cells, obtained after pregnancy. The V gene is TRBV5-1, the J gene TRBJ2-3; a weak D match, TRBD2 (6 bases). The TCR comes from a female donor with multiple sclerosis, enrolled in a pregnancy study. The CDR3 sequence is CASRNMKSGSDTQYF. The CDR3 region has the DNA TGCGCCAGCAGAAATATGAAAAGCGGGTCAGATACGCAGTATTTT.